These 25 T cell receptor beta chains came from one sample sequenced in a study of blood T cell repertoires in COVID-19. Some clones are missing from TCRdb's copy, which holds only in-frame ones; the method was immunoSEQ multiplex PCR. The data show 150,000 to 180,000 clones, 91% seen once. The sequenced sample consisted of peripheral blood. These receptors all stem from a man aged 50 to 59 with acute or convalescent COVID-19.

The chain couples TRBV10-3 to TRBJ2-1, with TRBD2 matching 8 bases. Losses at the gene ends were 0 bases for V and 2 bases for J; bases not matched to a gene: 9. The germline V gene encodes CDR1 ENHRY and CDR2 SYGVKD. This CDR3 spans 18 amino acids. DNA for the CDR3: TGTGCCATCAGTGAGTCCGAGGGAGCGGGAGCCCCCTACAATGAGCAGTTCTTC. It encodes CAISESEGAGAPYNEQFF.

The rearrangement links TRBV29-1 to TRBJ2-6, with 7 bases matching TRBD1. The CDR3 has 15 residues. Germline CDR1 SQVTM, CDR2 ANQGSEA. The V segment lost 4 bases and the J segment 11 bases; nucleotides outside the gene matches: 14. CDR3 bases: TGCAGCGTTGTCTACCAGGGGGTGGGGGTAGACGTCCTGACTTTC. Residues: CSVVYQGVGVDVLTF. The whole variable domain, filled in from reference TRBV29-1 and TRBJ2-6, reads SAVISQKPSRDICQRGTSLTIQCQVDSQVTMMFWYRQQPGQSLTLIATANQGSEATYESGFVIDKFPISRPNLTFSTLTVSNMSPEDSSIYLCSVVYQGVGVDVLTFGAGSRLTVL.

The chain links TRBV4-3 to TRBJ1-5; D ambiguous. Per germline, CDR1 LGHNA and CDR2 YSLEER. Trimming pared 0 bases from V and 2 bases from J, leaving 8 bases between. CDR3 length: 15 amino acids. The CDR3 loop is CASSQDKQGNQPQHF. CDR3 sequence (DNA): TGCGCCAGCAGCCAAGATAAGCAGGGCAATCAGCCCCAGCATTTT.

J is TRBJ1-5 and V is TRBV2; D gene uncertain. The CDR3 has 14 residues. Trimming stripped 0 bases from V and 11 bases from J, with 14 bases between. Looked up from germline, CDR1 is SNHLY and CDR2 is FYNNEI. CDR3 residues: CASSEAPYRGAQHF. CDR3 sequence (DNA): TGTGCCAGCAGTGAAGCCCCCTACCGGGGAGCCCAGCATTTT.

J is TRBJ1-2 and V is TRBV5-4; 9 bases are a match to TRBD1. Per the germline V gene, CDR1 is SGHNT and CDR2 is YYREEE (reference sequence). The CDR3 has 15 amino acids. V gave up 5 bases and J gave up 2 bases; unmatched junction bases: 7. The CDR3 DNA reads TGTGCCAGCAGTCGTCAACAGGGGGCGAACTATGGCTACACCTTC. Translated, it gives CASSRQQGANYGYTF.

The rearrangement links TRBV6-1 to TRBJ2-7; 7 bases fit TRBD1. V shed 3 bases, J shed 1 base, and the junction held 0 bases outside the gene matches. Germline V CDR1 and CDR2: MNHNS, SASEGT. The CDR3 has 13 residues. This CDR3 is CASSETGSYEQYF. The CDR3 DNA reads as TGTGCCAGCAGTGAGACAGGGTCCTACGAGCAGTACTTC.

The rearrangement joins TRBV7-3 to TRBJ1-1; TRBD1 aligns across 7 bases. The CDR3 length is 14 residues. V shed 5 bases, J shed 1 base, and the junction held 4 bases outside the gene matches. Germline lookup yields CDR1 SGHTA and CDR2 FQGTGA. The CDR3 spells CASSPGQANTEAFF. For the CDR3, the DNA is TGTGCCAGCAGCCCAGGACAGGCGAACACTGAAGCTTTCTTT.

J is TRBJ2-2 and V is TRBV24-1; tentatively, D is TRBD1 (6 bases). There are 13 residues in the CDR3. Germline CDR1 is KGHDR and CDR2 is SFDVKD. Trimming stripped 7 bases from V and 3 bases from J, with 8 bases between. The CDR3 sequence: CATRDSYTGELFF. CDR3 nucleotide sequence: TGTGCCACCAGGGACAGCTACACCGGGGAGCTGTTTTTT.

The genes are TRBV5-1 and TRBJ2-6; D is undetermined. CDR3 length: 15 residues. V was pared by 0 bases and J by 2 bases, with 6 bases between. CDR1 and CDR2 (germline): SGHRS, YFSETQ. In DNA form, the CDR3 reads TGCGCCAGCAGCTTGGATATTACTGGGGCCAACGTCCTGACTTTC. This codes for CASSLDITGANVLTF. The full variable domain, in which reference TRBV5-1 and TRBJ2-6 provide the parts outside the CDR3, is KAGVTQTPRYLIKTRGQQVTLSCSPISGHRSVSWYQQTPGQGLQFLFEYFSETQRNKGNFPGRFSGRQFSNSRSEMNVSTLELGDSALYLCASSLDITGANVLTFGAGSRLTVL.

V usage is TRBV6-5 and J usage is TRBJ2-1, with 8 bases fitting TRBD2. Germline V gene data show CDR1 as MNHEY and CDR2 as SVGAGI. The CDR3 extends over 15 amino acids. The J segment lost 3 bases and the V segment lost 3 bases, leaving 4 bases of the junction unmatched. CDR3 amino acids: CASSYTSGDYNEQFF. CDR3 nucleotide sequence: TGTGCCAGCAGTTATACTAGCGGAGACTACAATGAGCAGTTCTTC.

The count of this clone is one. The chain is built from TRBV28 and TRBJ2-7; 8 nucleotides line up with TRBD1. The V gene end was trimmed by 4 bases and the J gene end by 3 bases; junction bases not matched to a gene: 11. Germline V lookup: CDR1 MDHEN, CDR2 SYDVKM. The CDR3 totals 16 residues. DNA of the CDR3: TGTGCCAGCAGTTCGCGTTGGACAGGGCCCGGCTACGAGCAGTACGTC. It translates to CASSSRWTGPGYEQYV.

The chain links TRBV10-3 to TRBJ1-2, with D uncertain. Trimming removed 2 bases from V and 8 bases from J, with 18 bases in between. Germline V lookup: CDR1 ENHRY, CDR2 SYGVKD. This CDR3 comprises 15 residues. The CDR3 loop reads CAISENAAATGGYTF. The CDR3 DNA reads as TGTGCCATCAGTGAGAACGCCGCCGCTACGGGAGGCTACACCTTC.

The J gene is TRBJ2-1, the V gene TRBV6-6, with 8 bases that match TRBD1. V was pared by 2 bases and J by 12 bases, with 6 bases of the junction left unmatched. CDR1 is MNHNY, CDR2 SVGAGI, per germline (reference sequence). The CDR3 totals 13 residues. The CDR3 nucleotides read TGTGCCAGCAGTTACCCGGACAGGGTCCGGCAGTTCTTC. It codes for CASSYPDRVRQFF.

This clone was seen a single time. The chain employs TRBV29-1 and TRBJ1-1; possibly TRBD1 for D (6 bases). The germline V and J ends were trimmed by 4 bases and 5 bases, with 17 bases remaining between them. This CDR3 region has 14 residues. Germline V gene lookup returns CDR1 SQVTM and CDR2 ANQGSEA. CDR3 nucleotide sequence: TGCAGCGTTGCCCAGATGGGGGGGCGGACTGAAGCTTTCTTT. Translated, it gives CSVAQMGGRTEAFF.

The V call is TRBV9, the J call TRBJ2-2; D unclear. The germline gives CDR1 SGDLS, CDR2 YYNGEE. V lost 5 bases and J lost 0, with 14 bases in between. The CDR3 is made up of 16 amino acids. CDR3 coding DNA: TGTGCCAGCAGTGCCAGGTGGCTACCGAACACCGGGGAGCTGTTTTTT. Amino acids: CASSARWLPNTGELFF.

The chain uses TRBV5-5 and TRBJ2-7; 13 positions match TRBD2. CDR1 is SGHKS, CDR2 YYEKEE, per germline (reference sequence). This CDR3 has 16 amino acids. The DNA for the CDR3 is TGTGCCAGCAGCGGCCTTGGACTAGCGGGAGATTACGGGCAGTACGTC. This sequence encodes CASSGLGLAGDYGQYV.

The table lists this clone with a few counts. The V gene is TRBV6-5, the J gene TRBJ1-6; tentative D call: TRBD1 (6 bases). Germline V gene sequence: CDR1 MNHEY, CDR2 SVGAGI. The CDR3 contains 14 residues. The V end was cut by 6 bases, the J end by 4 bases, with 10 bases between. The CDR3 is CASRQGRYNSPLHF. The CDR3 DNA is TGTGCCAGCAGGCAGGGGCGGTATAATTCACCCCTCCACTTT.

The rearrangement links TRBV3-1 (or the pseudogene TRBV3-2) to TRBJ1-2; perhaps TRBD1 as D (6 bases). Germline V gene data show CDR1 as LGHDT and CDR2 as YNNKEL (reference sequence). Trimming cost V 2 bases and J 5 bases, with 9 bases left between them. This CDR3 has 13 residues. The CDR3 region is CASSQSGQYGYTF. The CDR3 region has the DNA TGTGCCAGCAGCCAATCGGGACAATATGGCTACACCTTC.

Many counts were recorded for this clone. The chain couples TRBV6-4 to TRBJ2-7; 8 nucleotides align to TRBD1. Trimming took 3 bases from V and 2 from J; bases not matched to a gene: 6. Germline CDR1 and CDR2: MRHNA and SNTAGT. The CDR3 length is 15 residues. CDR3: CASSEPRTGTYEQYF. The CDR3 DNA sequence: TGTGCCAGCAGTGAACCAAGGACAGGGACCTACGAGCAGTACTTC.

V and J are TRBV2 and TRBJ1-1; 8 bases map to TRBD1. The V segment lost 8 bases and the J segment 5 bases; nucleotides outside the gene matches: 10. Germline-derived CDR1 and CDR2 are SNHLY and FYNNEI. The CDR3 extends over 14 amino acids. The CDR3 DNA sequence: TGTGCCAGCGACCGACAGGGGATGGGGACTGAAGCTTTCTTT. Translating it yields CASDRQGMGTEAFF.

This chain joins TRBV2 and TRBJ2-6, with 8 bases identical to TRBD1. CDR1 and CDR2 from the germline V gene are SNHLY and FYNNEI. J gave up 0 bases and V 5 bases, and 6 bases lay outside the gene matches. The CDR3 contains 17 residues. The CDR3 loop reads CASSSGTGSSGANVLTF. The CDR3 nucleotides are TGTGCCAGCAGTTCCGGGACAGGAAGCTCTGGGGCCAACGTCCTGACTTTC.

The CDR3 protein is CASSSGGTIFGFSSGELFF. The CDR3 region has the DNA TGCGCCAGCAGTTCTGGAGGGACTATTTTCGGGTTTAGCTCCGGGGAGCTGTTTTTT. V is TRBV5-1 and J is TRBJ2-2; 7 bases are a match to TRBD2. The CDR3 covers 19 residues. The germline V gene has CDR1 SGHRS and CDR2 YFSETQ. The V and J ends lost 5 bases and 6 bases, in that order; junction bases with no gene match: 22.

The J gene is TRBJ2-2, the V gene TRBV5-5, with a weak D call TRBD2 (6 bases). CDR3 size: 14 residues. CDR1 is SGHKS and CDR2 is YYEKEE in the germline V gene (reference sequence). The V end was cut by 4 bases, the J end by 1 base, with 8 bases between. CDR3 coding DNA: TGTGCCAGCAGCGTGCGGGGGAACACCGGGGAGCTGTTTTTT. Its protein product is CASSVRGNTGELFF.

The chain is built from TRBV13 and TRBJ2-1; 9 nucleotides match TRBD1. Trimming removed 4 bases from V and 3 bases from J; junction bases left unmatched: 7. Per germline, CDR1 PRHDT and CDR2 FYEKMQ (reference sequence). CDR3 length: 16 amino acids. In DNA form, the CDR3 reads TGTGCCAGCAGCTCCACCGGGACAGGGATCTACAATGAGCAGTTCTTC. Translation: CASSSTGTGIYNEQFF.

The chain uses TRBV6-6 and TRBJ1-1; D ambiguous. V was shortened by 2 bases and J by 6 bases, with 13 bases between the two germline ends. The CDR3 covers 14 residues. The V gene's germline CDR1 is MNHNY and CDR2 SVGAGI (reference sequence). The CDR3: CASSYGQSLSEAFF. The CDR3 DNA is TGTGCCAGCAGTTACGGGCAGAGTCTCTCTGAAGCTTTCTTT.